This entry lists 31 T cell receptor beta chains sequenced from one sample in a study of T cell responses to AZD1222 COVID-19 vaccine. Sequencing was performed with immunoSEQ multiplex PCR; in TCRdb, only in-frame clones are kept and a portion is missing. The profile shows some 130,000 clones, around nine tenths of them singletons. Here the sequenced sample was peripheral blood, taken on day 0 of AZD1222 vaccination. The receptors stem from an adult in good health.

Only a few counts were recorded for this clone. V is TRBV4-2 and J is TRBJ2-7; TRBD2 agrees at 7 bases. V lost 1 base and J lost 0; bases outside the gene matches: 3. This CDR3 contains 15 residues. Germline V lookup: CDR1 LGHNA, CDR2 YNFKEQ. This CDR3 reads CASSQGGGSSYEQYF. CDR3 nucleotides: TGTGCCAGCAGCCAAGGAGGCGGGAGCTCCTACGAGCAGTACTTC.

The chain joins TRBV2 to TRBJ1-2; D remains unclear. Between the trimmed V and J ends, which lost 8 bases and 4 bases, there was a span of 8 bases. CDR1 is SNHLY and CDR2 is FYNNEI in the germline V gene. CDR3 size: 11 residues. CDR3 region: CASLAIYGYTF. CDR3 nucleotide sequence: TGTGCCAGCCTGGCTATCTATGGCTACACCTTC.

The chain recombines TRBV27 with TRBJ2-6; the match to TRBD2 covers 9 bases. V was clipped by 5 bases and J by 0 bases; unmatched bases: 8. This CDR3 has 18 amino acids. Germline values: CDR1 MNHEY, CDR2 SMNVEV (reference sequence). Here the CDR3 DNA reads TGTGCCAGCAGTCGTACTAGCGGGTGGCACTCTGGGGCCAACGTCCTGACTTTC. It yields the protein CASSRTSGWHSGANVLTF. Drawing the rest from reference TRBV27 and TRBJ2-6, the complete variable domain is EAQVTQNPRYLITVTGKKLTVTCSQNMNHEYMSWYRQDPGLGLRQIYYSMNVEVTDKGDVPEGYKVSRKEKRNFPLILESPSPNQTSLYFCASSRTSGWHSGANVLTFGAGSRLTVL.

The chain couples TRBV7-6 to TRBJ2-5; weak D call: TRBD1 (6 bases). Germline CDR1 reads SGHVS; CDR2 reads FNYEAQ. The CDR3 is 13 residues long. V lost 1 base and J lost 4, with 7 bases in between. CDR3 region: CASSLGGGETQYF. In DNA form, the CDR3 reads TGTGCCAGCAGCTTAGGAGGGGGAGAGACCCAGTACTTC.

This sequence joins TRBV24-1 and TRBJ1-2; 8 positions match TRBD1. The V and J ends lost 4 bases and 3 bases, in that order; junction bases with no gene match: 3. CDR1 KGHDR and CDR2 SFDVKD come from the germline V gene. The CDR3 contains 14 residues. CDR3 region: CATSDSDRDYGYTF. The CDR3, as DNA: TGTGCCACCAGTGACTCGGACAGGGACTATGGCTACACCTTC.

The V and J genes are TRBV12-5 and TRBJ2-2; a possible D gene is TRBD2 (6 bases). Trimming left V 3 bases short and J 1 base short, with 15 bases between. This CDR3 is built from 17 residues. Germline CDR1 is LGHNT and CDR2 is FRNRAP. CDR3 loop: CASGLPVGGRNTGELFF. As DNA, the CDR3 is TGTGCTAGTGGTTTACCGGTGGGGGGACGGAACACCGGGGAGCTGTTTTTT.

A remark on this clone: The same CDR3 is also encoded by other DNA sequences in this sample. The chain is built from TRBV5-4 and TRBJ2-1, with TRBD2 as a possible D gene (6 bases). CDR1 is SGHNT and CDR2 is YYREEE in the germline V gene (reference sequence). The CDR3 extends over 14 amino acids. V gave up 2 bases and J gave up 1 base, with 7 bases separating them. CDR3 nucleotides: TGTGCCAGCAGCTTCAGCGGGTCCTACAATGAGCAGTTCTTC. It yields the protein CASSFSGSYNEQFF.

This clone was found once. This chain uses TRBV19 with TRBJ1-3; TRBD1 agrees at 11 bases. J lost 3 bases, V lost 9 bases, and 7 bases had no gene match. The CDR3 covers 15 residues. CDR1 is LNHDA, CDR2 SQIVND, per germline (reference sequence). The CDR3 region is CASRTGGAFGNTIYF. The CDR3, as DNA: TGTGCCAGCAGGACAGGGGGCGCATTTGGAAACACCATATATTTT.

This clone was observed a single time. This chain links TRBV6-5 with TRBJ1-1, with TRBD1 as a possible D gene (5 bases). The CDR3 has 13 amino acids. Per germline, CDR1 MNHEY and CDR2 SVGAGI. V was trimmed by 6 bases and J by 8 bases, leaving 16 bases between them. CDR3 loop: CASSNTRAGEAFF. The CDR3 nucleotides read TGTGCCAGCAGCAATACGAGGGCAGGGGAAGCTTTCTTT.

The chain couples TRBV7-2 to TRBJ2-3; D unclear. Germline V gene data show CDR1 as SGHTA and CDR2 as FQGNSA. Trimming left V 2 bases short and J 2 bases short, with 8 bases between. The CDR3 extends over 14 amino acids. The CDR3 nucleotides read TGTGCCAGCAGCTTATCCTGGTCCACAGATACGCAGTATTTT. It is translated as CASSLSWSTDTQYF.

V gene TRBV19 combines with J gene TRBJ2-1; 11 bases map to TRBD2. Germline values: CDR1 LNHDA, CDR2 SQIVND (reference sequence). The V gene end was trimmed by 5 bases and the J gene end by 6 bases; junction bases not matched to a gene: 6. The CDR3 has 15 residues. The CDR3 loop is CASSERTSGFNEQFF. CDR3 bases: TGTGCCAGTAGTGAAAGGACTAGCGGGTTCAATGAGCAGTTCTTC.

The J gene is TRBJ2-1, the V gene TRBV5-1; 15 bases match TRBD2. Germline V gene sequence: CDR1 SGHRS, CDR2 YFSETQ. CDR3 size: 16 residues. The J segment lost 8 bases and the V segment lost 4 bases, leaving 7 bases of the junction unmatched. As DNA, the CDR3 is TGCGCCAGCAGCACCGGACTAGCGGGGGGGTTACATGAGCAGTTCTTC. Amino acid sequence: CASSTGLAGGLHEQFF.

The rearrangement uses TRBV5-1 and TRBJ1-1, with a possible D match to TRBD1 (6 bases). The CDR3 runs to 14 residues. With 7 bases removed from V and 1 base from J, the gap between germline ends came to 14 bases. The germline gives CDR1 SGHRS, CDR2 YFSETQ. In DNA form, the CDR3 reads TGCGCCAGCCTCTTGGGGGACACGAACACTGAAGCTTTCTTT. This codes for CASLLGDTNTEAFF.

The chain joins TRBV5-1 to TRBJ1-2, with a tentative D call TRBD1 (6 bases). The germline V gene has CDR1 SGHRS and CDR2 YFSETQ. This CDR3 region has 14 residues. V was trimmed by 0 bases and J by 7 bases, leaving 13 bases between them. The DNA for the CDR3 is TGCGCCAGCAGCTTGGACACAGGGCTGGGTGGCTACACCTTC. Protein: CASSLDTGLGGYTF.

This clone was picked up one time. CDR3 loop: CASSLLSSGSSYNEQFF. The CDR3 DNA reads TGCGCCAGCAGCTTATTGTCTAGCGGGAGCTCCTACAATGAGCAGTTCTTC. V is TRBV5-1 and J is TRBJ2-1, with 10 bases that match TRBD2. J lost 0 bases, V lost 2 bases, and 5 bases had no gene match. This CDR3 contains 17 residues. CDR1 is SGHRS, CDR2 YFSETQ, per germline.

The chain carries TRBV7-6 and TRBJ2-5; 7 bases line up with TRBD2. Germline CDR1 SGHVS, CDR2 FNYEAQ. This CDR3 is 15 amino acids long. V was clipped by 1 base and J by 5 bases; unmatched bases: 7. The DNA of the CDR3 is TGTGCCAGCAGCTTAGTCGGCGGGGGAAGGGAGACCCAGTACTTC. Residues: CASSLVGGGRETQYF.

The chain carries TRBV19 and TRBJ1-1; D is undetermined. This CDR3 contains 12 residues. V was clipped by 7 bases and J by 3 bases, with 9 bases between them. Germline V gene lookup returns CDR1 LNHDA and CDR2 SQIVND (reference sequence). This CDR3 is CASNWRDTEAFF. In DNA form, the CDR3 reads TGTGCCAGTAATTGGCGCGACACTGAAGCTTTCTTT.

The V gene is TRBV14, the J gene TRBJ1-4; D not certain. V was trimmed by 1 base and J by 3 bases, leaving 6 bases between them. Germline lookup yields CDR1 SGHDN and CDR2 FVKESK. The CDR3 spans 14 residues. Here the CDR3 reads CASSQGLPNEKLFF. In DNA form, the CDR3 reads TGTGCCAGCAGCCAAGGGTTGCCTAATGAAAAACTGTTTTTT.

This clone was seen more than once but under ten times. The V call is TRBV9, the J call TRBJ1-1, with D unresolved. V was clipped by 1 base and J by 3 bases, with 10 bases between them. The CDR3 length is 14 residues. In germline, CDR1 is SGDLS, CDR2 YYNGEE. The CDR3 DNA reads as TGTGCCAGCAGCGTATCGGTCTTTGACACTGAAGCTTTCTTT. It specifies CASSVSVFDTEAFF. Looking up the rest from reference TRBV9 and TRBJ1-1 gives the full variable domain: DSGVTQTPKHLITATGQRVTLRCSPRSGDLSVYWYQQSLDQGLQFLIQYYNGEERAKGNILERFSAQQFPDLHSELNLSSLELGDSALYFCASSVSVFDTEAFFGQGTRLTVV.

The CDR3 protein is CASSLGARRADTQYF. CDR3 sequence (DNA): TGTGCCAGCAGCTTAGGGGCTAGAAGGGCAGATACGCAGTATTTT. The chain has TRBV11-2 and TRBJ2-3; no firm D call. Germline CDR1 SGHAT, CDR2 FQNNGV. The CDR3 spans 15 residues. V lost 1 base and J 4 bases, leaving 12 bases between the germline ends.

The chain employs TRBV6-5 and TRBJ2-7; 8 bases map to TRBD2. V lost 4 bases to trimming and J lost 3 bases; unmatched junction nucleotides: 11. Germline values: CDR1 MNHEY, CDR2 SVGAGI. CDR3 length: 16 residues. The CDR3 DNA sequence: TGTGCCAGCAGTTTGTTAGCGGGAAAGCAGTTCTACGAGCAGTACTTC. Translation: CASSLLAGKQFYEQYF.

The V and J genes are TRBV27 and TRBJ1-6; D gene uncertain. The germline gives CDR1 MNHEY, CDR2 SMNVEV (reference sequence). The CDR3 loop spans 12 amino acids. The germline V and J ends were trimmed by 6 bases and 9 bases, with 9 bases remaining between them. The CDR3: CASSGGSSPLHF. CDR3 in DNA: TGTGCCAGCAGCGGAGGAAGTTCACCCCTCCACTTT.

The CDR3 coding sequence is TGTGCCAGCAGTTGGGACGTTCAAGAGACCCAGTACTTC. Translated, it gives CASSWDVQETQYF. This rearrangement joins TRBV27 to TRBJ2-5; the D gene could be TRBD1 or TRBD2 (5 bases each). Germline lookup yields CDR1 MNHEY and CDR2 SMNVEV (reference sequence). The CDR3 totals 13 residues. V dropped 4 bases and J dropped 2 bases, with 8 bases sitting between them.

This chain's CDR3 is CASSLVRGNYNEQFF. The CDR3 DNA is TGTGCCAGCAGCTTGGTTAGGGGGAACTACAATGAGCAGTTCTTC. The gene calls are TRBV11-2 and TRBJ2-1; D possibly corresponds to TRBD1 (6 bases). V was shortened by 3 bases and J by 3 bases, with 12 bases between the two germline ends. This CDR3 is built from 15 residues. Germline V gives CDR1 SGHAT, CDR2 FQNNGV.

The chain carries TRBV28 and TRBJ1-1; a weak D match, TRBD1 (6 bases). The CDR3 is 13 residues long. The germline CDR1 and CDR2 sequences are MDHEN and SYDVKM. V lost 2 bases to trimming and J lost 9 bases, with 13 bases between them. CDR3 sequence (DNA): TGTGCCAGCAGTTTAGTCGGGCAGGGGAAAGCTTTCTTT. It codes for CASSLVGQGKAFF.

This clone is a singleton in its sample. The rearrangement uses TRBV3-1 (or the pseudogene TRBV3-2) and TRBJ2-2; no firm D call. This CDR3 region has 14 residues. Germline assignment: CDR1 LGHDT and CDR2 YNNKEL (reference sequence). V lost 1 base and J lost 8, with 11 bases in between. CDR3 loop: CASSQVSFRGELFF. The CDR3 coding sequence is TGTGCCAGCAGCCAAGTTAGTTTCCGGGGGGAGCTGTTTTTT.

This rearrangement joins TRBV5-1 to TRBJ2-1, with a weak D call TRBD1 (5 bases). The ends were cut back, 4 bases at V and 7 bases at J, with 12 bases in the middle. CDR1 is SGHRS and CDR2 is YFSETQ in the germline V gene. The CDR3 extends over 13 amino acids. The CDR3 loop reads CASSQPSGNEQFF. In DNA, the CDR3 is TGCGCCAGCAGCCAACCCTCAGGGAATGAGCAGTTCTTC.

The chain combines TRBV3-1 (or the pseudogene TRBV3-2) with TRBJ2-1; no firm D call. Germline-derived CDR1 and CDR2 are LGHDT and YNNKEL (reference sequence). V lost 1 base, J lost 8 bases, and 6 bases lay in between. The CDR3 covers 12 residues. CDR3 amino acids: CASSQVPDEQFF. The CDR3 nucleotides are TGTGCCAGCAGCCAAGTACCAGATGAGCAGTTCTTC.

The genes are TRBV2 and TRBJ2-3, with 9 bases aligning to TRBD1. The CDR3 contains 13 residues. The germline V gene encodes CDR1 SNHLY and CDR2 FYNNEI. V was clipped by 10 bases and J by 3 bases; unmatched bases: 5. CDR3 in amino acids: CANGQGWTDTQYF. The CDR3, as DNA: TGTGCCAACGGACAGGGGTGGACAGATACGCAGTATTTT.

The chain combines TRBV3-1 (or the pseudogene TRBV3-2) with TRBJ2-5, with a tentative D call TRBD2 (6 bases). This CDR3 comprises 14 residues. V dropped 1 base and J dropped 5 bases, with 11 bases sitting between them. In germline, CDR1 is LGHDT, CDR2 YNNKEL (reference sequence). The CDR3 region is CASSQGGKGETQYF. DNA of the CDR3: TGTGCCAGCAGCCAAGGCGGGAAGGGCGAGACCCAGTACTTC.

V usage is TRBV7-9 and J usage is TRBJ1-5, with no clear D. The V gene's germline CDR1 is SEHNR and CDR2 FQNEAQ (reference sequence). The V end lost 4 bases, the J end lost 11 bases, and 12 bases lay between the germline ends. The CDR3 totals 12 residues. CDR3 in amino acids: CASSSSSTAQHF. The DNA of the CDR3 is TGTGCCAGCAGCTCATCTTCAACCGCCCAGCATTTT.